The clone carrying this T cell receptor beta chain was seen ten or more times. Researchers amplified the TCR beta CDR3 regions from RNA transcripts. With the HTBI primer set, the TCR CDR3 went through a first round of RT-PCR. TCRdb reanalysed the multiplex PCR reads using MiXCR and keeps one entry per CDR3 protein. The sample gives some 800,000 distinct CDR3 sequences, roughly 40% of which show up once; approximately 8.7% is in the top ten. This entry belongs to a study of T cells in Graves' hyperthyroidism and ophthalmopathy. The germline V gene encodes CDR1 MNHNY and CDR2 SVGAGI (reference sequence). Trimming took off 5 bases at V and 4 bases at J, with 14 bases between the two ends. CDR3 length: 15 amino acids.

The source is a man aged 18 to 29 with Graves' hyperthyroidism. Sequencing was performed on blood. The gene calls are TRBV6-6 and TRBJ2-2; D remains unclear. The CDR3 nucleotides are TGTGCCAGCAGTCAGACGAACAGACGCACCGGGGAGCTGTTTTTT. It specifies CASSQTNRRTGELFF.